This TCR beta chain was documented in a study of T cell repertoires in cytomegalovirus infection. The wider study: Matching HLA type, along with CMV infection, was indicated by public TCR beta signatures.

MiXCR was run by TCRdb on the reads, yielding one entry per CDR3 protein. The sample has hundreds of thousands of distinct CDR3 sequences, roughly 34% seen once. This CDR3 region has 14 residues. The trim removed 0 bases at V and 8 bases at J, leaving 8 bases unmatched. Germline CDR1 reads DFQATT; CDR2 reads SNEGSKA (reference sequence). As regards this clonotype: Its cognate antigen is unknown.

The material sequenced was cultured PBMCs, taken from culture after CMV antigen stimulation. The source is a human donor in good health (CMV status not recorded). Some clones in this sample may be carry-over from other donors' samples. V usage is TRBV20-1 and J usage is TRBJ1-2, with 8 bases identical to TRBD1. The CDR3 DNA is TGCAGTGCTAGAGATTGGCAGGGGGCGGAGGGCTACACCTTC. It is translated as CSARDWQGAEGYTF.